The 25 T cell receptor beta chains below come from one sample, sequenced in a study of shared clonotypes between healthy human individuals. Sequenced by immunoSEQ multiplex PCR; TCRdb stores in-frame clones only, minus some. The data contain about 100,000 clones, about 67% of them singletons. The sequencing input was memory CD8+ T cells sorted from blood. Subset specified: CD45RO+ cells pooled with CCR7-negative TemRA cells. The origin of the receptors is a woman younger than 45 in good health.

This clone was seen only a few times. The CDR3 nucleotides are TGTGCCAGCAGCCCGGGTGTGGGACTAGCGGGAGTGAATGAGCAGTTCTTC. Encoded protein: CASSPGVGLAGVNEQFF. This chain connects TRBV14 to TRBJ2-1; TRBD2 aligns across 14 bases. The ends lost 4 bases at V and 7 bases at J; junction bases unmatched: 9. This CDR3 spans 17 amino acids. Germline V gives CDR1 SGHDN, CDR2 FVKESK.

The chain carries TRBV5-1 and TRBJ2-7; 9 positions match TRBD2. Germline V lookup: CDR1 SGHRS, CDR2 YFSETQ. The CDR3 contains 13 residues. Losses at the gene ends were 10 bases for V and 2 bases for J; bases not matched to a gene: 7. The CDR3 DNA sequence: TGCGCCGGCCCGAGACTAGCGGCCTACGAGCAGTACTTC. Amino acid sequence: CAGPRLAAYEQYF.

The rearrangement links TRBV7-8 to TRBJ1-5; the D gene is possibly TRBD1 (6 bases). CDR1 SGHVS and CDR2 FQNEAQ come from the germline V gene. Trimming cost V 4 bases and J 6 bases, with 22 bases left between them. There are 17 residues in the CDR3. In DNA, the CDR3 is TGTGCCAGCAGCTCCTCCTTGGACAGACGCGGTTTTCAGCCCCAGCATTTT. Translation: CASSSSLDRRGFQPQHF.

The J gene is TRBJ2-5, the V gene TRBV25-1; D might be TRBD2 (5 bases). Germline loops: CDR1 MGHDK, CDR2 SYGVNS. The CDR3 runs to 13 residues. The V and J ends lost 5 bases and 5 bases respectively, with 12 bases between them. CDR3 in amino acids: CASSLGEMETQYF. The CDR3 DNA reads TGTGCCAGCAGTTTGGGAGAGATGGAGACCCAGTACTTC.

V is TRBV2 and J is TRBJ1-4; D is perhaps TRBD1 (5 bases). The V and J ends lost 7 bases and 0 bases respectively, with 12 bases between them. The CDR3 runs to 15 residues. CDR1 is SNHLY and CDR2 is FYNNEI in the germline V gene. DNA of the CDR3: TGTGCCAGCACCGGGACGACTGCAACTAATGAAAAACTGTTTTTT. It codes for CASTGTTATNEKLFF.

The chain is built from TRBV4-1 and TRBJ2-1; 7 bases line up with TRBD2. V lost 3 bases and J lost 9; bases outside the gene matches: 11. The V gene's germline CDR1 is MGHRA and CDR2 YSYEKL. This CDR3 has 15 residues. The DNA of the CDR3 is TGCGCCAGCAGCCAGAGAACTAGCGACCGGGTTGAGCAGTTCTTC. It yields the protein CASSQRTSDRVEQFF.

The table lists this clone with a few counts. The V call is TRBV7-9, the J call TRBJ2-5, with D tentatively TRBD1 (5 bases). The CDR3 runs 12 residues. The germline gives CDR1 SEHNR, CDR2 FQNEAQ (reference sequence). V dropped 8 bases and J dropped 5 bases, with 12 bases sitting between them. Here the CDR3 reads CASLRQGETQYF. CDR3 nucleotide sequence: TGTGCCAGCCTGAGGCAGGGTGAGACCCAGTACTTC.

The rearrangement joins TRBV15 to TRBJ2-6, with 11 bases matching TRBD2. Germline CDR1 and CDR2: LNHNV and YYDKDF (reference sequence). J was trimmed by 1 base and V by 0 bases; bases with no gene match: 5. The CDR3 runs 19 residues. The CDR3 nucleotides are TGTGCCACCAGCAGAGAAACTAGCGGGAGTTCATCTGGGGCCAACGTCCTGACTTTC. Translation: CATSRETSGSSSGANVLTF.

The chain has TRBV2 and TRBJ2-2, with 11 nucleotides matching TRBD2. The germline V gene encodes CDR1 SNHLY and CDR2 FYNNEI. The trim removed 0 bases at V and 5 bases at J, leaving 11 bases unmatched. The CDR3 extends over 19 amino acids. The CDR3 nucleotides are TGTGCCAGCAGTGAAGCGCTGGGACTAGCGGACCGAGGGACCGGGGAGCTGTTTTTT. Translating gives CASSEALGLADRGTGELFF.

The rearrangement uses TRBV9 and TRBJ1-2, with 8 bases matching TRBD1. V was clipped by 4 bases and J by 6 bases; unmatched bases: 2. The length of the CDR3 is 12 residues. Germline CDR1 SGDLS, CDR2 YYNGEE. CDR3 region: CASSRTGNGYTF. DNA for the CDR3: TGTGCCAGCAGCAGGACAGGGAATGGCTACACCTTC.

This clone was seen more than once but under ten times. The CDR3 nucleotides read TGTGCCAGCAGTCACGGGACTAGCGGGAGGGTGGAGCAGTACTTC. Translating it yields CASSHGTSGRVEQYF. V and J are TRBV7-9 and TRBJ2-7, with 16 positions matching TRBD2. The V segment lost 6 bases and the J segment 7 bases; nucleotides outside the gene matches: 6. From germline, CDR1 is SEHNR and CDR2 FQNEAQ (reference sequence). The CDR3 length is 15 residues.

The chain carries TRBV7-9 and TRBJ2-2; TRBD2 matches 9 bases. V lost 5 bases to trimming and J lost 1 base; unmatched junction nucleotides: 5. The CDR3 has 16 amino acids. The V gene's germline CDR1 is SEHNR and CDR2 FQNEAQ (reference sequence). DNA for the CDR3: TGTGCCAGCAGCCCGCGGGAGGGCCTGAACACCGGGGAGCTGTTTTTT. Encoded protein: CASSPREGLNTGELFF.

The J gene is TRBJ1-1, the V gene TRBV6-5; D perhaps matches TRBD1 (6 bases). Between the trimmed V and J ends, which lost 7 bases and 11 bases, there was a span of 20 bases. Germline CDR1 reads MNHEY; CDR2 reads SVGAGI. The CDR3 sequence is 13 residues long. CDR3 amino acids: CASNQIGTLDAFF. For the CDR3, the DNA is TGTGCCAGCAACCAAATCGGGACACTTGACGCTTTCTTT.

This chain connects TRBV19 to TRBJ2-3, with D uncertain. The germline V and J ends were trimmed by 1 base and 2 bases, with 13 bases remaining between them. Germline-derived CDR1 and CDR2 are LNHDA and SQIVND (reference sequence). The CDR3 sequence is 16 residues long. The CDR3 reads CASSIVGAPNTDTQYF. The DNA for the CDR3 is TGTGCCAGTAGTATAGTAGGAGCACCAAACACAGATACGCAGTATTTT. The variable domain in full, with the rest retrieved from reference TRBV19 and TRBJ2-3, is DGGITQSPKYLFRKEGQNVTLSCEQNLNHDAMYWYRQDPGQGLRLIYYSQIVNDFQKGDIAEGYSVSREKKESFPLTVTSAQKNPTAFYLCASSIVGAPNTDTQYFGPGTRLTVL.

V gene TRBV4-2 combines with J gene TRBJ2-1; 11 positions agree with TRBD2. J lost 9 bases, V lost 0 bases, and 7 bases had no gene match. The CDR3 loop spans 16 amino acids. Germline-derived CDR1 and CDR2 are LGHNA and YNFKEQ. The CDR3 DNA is TGTGCCAGCAGCCAAGAAGGTAGACTAGCGGGACGTGAGCAGTTCTTC. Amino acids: CASSQEGRLAGREQFF.

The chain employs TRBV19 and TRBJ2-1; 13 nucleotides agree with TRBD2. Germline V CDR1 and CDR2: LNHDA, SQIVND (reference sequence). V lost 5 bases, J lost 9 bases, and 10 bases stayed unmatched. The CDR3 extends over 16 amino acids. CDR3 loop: CASSLWLGLAGVEQFF. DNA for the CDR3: TGTGCCAGTAGTTTGTGGCTCGGACTAGCGGGAGTTGAGCAGTTCTTC.

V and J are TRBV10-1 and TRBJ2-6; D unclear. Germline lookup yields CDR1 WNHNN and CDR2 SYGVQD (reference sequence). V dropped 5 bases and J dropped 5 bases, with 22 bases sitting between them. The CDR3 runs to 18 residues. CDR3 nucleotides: TGCGCCAGCAGTTCGAGTCCAATCGCACAAAGTCGGGCCAACGTCCTGACTTTC. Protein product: CASSSSPIAQSRANVLTF.

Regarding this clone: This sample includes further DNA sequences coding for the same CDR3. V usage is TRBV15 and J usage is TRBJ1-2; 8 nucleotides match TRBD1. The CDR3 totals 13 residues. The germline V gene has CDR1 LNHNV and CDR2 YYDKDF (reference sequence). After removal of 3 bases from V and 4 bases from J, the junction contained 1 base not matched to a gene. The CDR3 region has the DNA TGTGCCACCAGCAGGGGGACAGGCTATGGCTACACCTTC. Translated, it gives CATSRGTGYGYTF. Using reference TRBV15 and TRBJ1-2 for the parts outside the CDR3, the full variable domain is DAMVIQNPRYQVTQFGKPVTLSCSQTLNHNVMYWYQQKSSQAPKLLFHYYDKDFNNEADTPDNFQSRRPNTSFCFLDIRSPGLGDTAMYLCATSRGTGYGYTFGSGTRLTVV.

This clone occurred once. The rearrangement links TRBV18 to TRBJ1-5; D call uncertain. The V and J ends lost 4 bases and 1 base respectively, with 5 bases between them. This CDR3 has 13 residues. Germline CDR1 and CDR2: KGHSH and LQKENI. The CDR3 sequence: CASSRDSNQPQHF. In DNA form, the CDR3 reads TGTGCCAGCTCACGAGACAGCAATCAGCCCCAGCATTTT. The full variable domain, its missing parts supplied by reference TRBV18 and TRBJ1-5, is NAGVMQNPRHLVRRRGQEARLRCSPMKGHSHVYWYRQLPEEGLKFMVYLQKENIIDESGMPKERFSAEFPKEGPSILRIQQVVRGDSAAYFCASSRDSNQPQHFGDGTRLSIL.

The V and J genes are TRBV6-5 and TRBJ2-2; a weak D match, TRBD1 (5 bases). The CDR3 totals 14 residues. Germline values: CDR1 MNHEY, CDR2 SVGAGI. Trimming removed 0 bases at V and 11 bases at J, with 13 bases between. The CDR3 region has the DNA TGTGCCAGCAGTTACTCGAGCCAGGGTTACGAGCTGTTTTTT. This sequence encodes CASSYSSQGYELFF.

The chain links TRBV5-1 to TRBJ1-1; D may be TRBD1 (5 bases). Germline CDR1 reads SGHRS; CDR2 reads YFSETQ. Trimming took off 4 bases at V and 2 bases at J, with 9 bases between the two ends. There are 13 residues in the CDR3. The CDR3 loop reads CASSPRGNTEAFF. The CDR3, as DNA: TGCGCCAGCAGCCCGAGGGGAAACACTGAAGCTTTCTTT. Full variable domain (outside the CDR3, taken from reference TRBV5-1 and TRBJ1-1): KAGVTQTPRYLIKTRGQQVTLSCSPISGHRSVSWYQQTPGQGLQFLFEYFSETQRNKGNFPGRFSGRQFSNSRSEMNVSTLELGDSALYLCASSPRGNTEAFFGQGTRLTVV.

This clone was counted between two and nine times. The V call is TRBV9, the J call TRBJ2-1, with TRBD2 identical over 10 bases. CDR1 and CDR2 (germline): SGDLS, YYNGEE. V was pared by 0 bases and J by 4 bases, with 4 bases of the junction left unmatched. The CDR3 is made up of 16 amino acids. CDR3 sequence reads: CASSVAVAGGYNEQFF. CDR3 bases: TGTGCCAGCAGCGTAGCGGTAGCGGGAGGTTACAATGAGCAGTTCTTC.

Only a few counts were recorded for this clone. CDR3 protein: CASTTYWTGIDSNQPQHF. CDR3 DNA: TGTGCCAGTACCACCTACTGGACAGGGATAGATAGCAATCAGCCCCAGCATTTT. The chain carries TRBV19 and TRBJ1-5, with TRBD1 identical over 8 bases. Trimming at V came to 7 bases and at J to 0 bases, leaving 14 bases not matched to a gene. In germline, CDR1 is LNHDA, CDR2 SQIVND (reference sequence). The CDR3 consists of 18 residues.

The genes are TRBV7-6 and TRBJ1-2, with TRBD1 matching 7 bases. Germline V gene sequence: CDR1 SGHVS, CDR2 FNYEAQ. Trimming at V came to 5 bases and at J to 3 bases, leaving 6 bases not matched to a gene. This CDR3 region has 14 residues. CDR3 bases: TGTGCCAGCAGCAAGCGAGGGGGCGACTATGGCTACACCTTC. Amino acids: CASSKRGGDYGYTF.

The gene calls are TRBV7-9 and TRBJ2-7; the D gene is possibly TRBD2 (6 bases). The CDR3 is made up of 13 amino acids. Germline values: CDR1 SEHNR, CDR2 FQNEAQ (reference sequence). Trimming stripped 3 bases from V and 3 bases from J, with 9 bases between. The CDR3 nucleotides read TGTGCCAGCAGCTTCGGGGGACTCTACGAGCAGTACTTC. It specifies CASSFGGLYEQYF.